This TCR beta chain appears in the sequencing data of a study of cytomegalovirus exposure and HLA in healthy donors. Study information: Tens of millions of unique TCR sequences came from HLA-typed donors in an early release. General observations from the study: Among the CMV-associated chains, a few were confirmed in vitro as specific for CMV antigens.

Comments on this clone: Its matching antigen is unknown.

Vbeta (60) and Jbeta (13) primers were used in the PCR. Measured with immunoSEQ multiplex PCR; TCRdb has only the in-frame clones, and not every one. The data contain some 100,000 clones, 73% of them singletons. This CDR3 comprises 14 residues. Unmatched junction bases numbered 6, after V lost 6 bases and J lost 8 bases. Looked up from germline, CDR1 is MRHNA and CDR2 is SNTAGT. The V call is TRBV6-4, the J call TRBJ1-6, with 8 nucleotides matching TRBD1. Sample: PBMCs. The clonotype originates from a man aged 35-49 years in good health and CMV-seronegative. The CDR3 nucleotides read TGTGCCAGCAGCCCGACAGGGGAGCATTCACCCCTCCACTTT. Translation gives CASSPTGEHSPLHF.